The subject of this entry is one TCR beta chain. Its antigen is not known. Caucasian, healthy and from Russia, the donors were aged between about 6 and 90. With a J-beta primer mix and a sample-barcoded 5' primer, a second PCR ran roughly 6 to 11 cycles. Every single cDNA molecule received a tag from a template-switch adaptor with 12 random nucleotides. TCRdb reanalysed the 5' RACE reads using MiXCR and keeps one entry per CDR3 protein. The data show 700,000 to 950,000 distinct CDR3 sequences, 58% seen once. The data stem from a study of blood T cells in healthy people across ages. Study findings and constraints: Estimates of diversity drawn from one million T cells were considered underestimates.

The sequencing sample was made of blood. This receptor was taken from a man aged 30 to 39 in good health.

CDR3 sequence reads: CASSLTGTLGANVLTF. Here the CDR3 DNA reads TGTGCCAGCAGCTTGACGGGGACACTGGGGGCCAACGTCCTGACTTTC. The V and J genes are TRBV7-2 and TRBJ2-6, with TRBD1 as a possible D gene (6 bases). Germline V CDR1 and CDR2: SGHTA, FQGNSA. Trimming shortened V by 3 bases and J by 4 bases, and 13 bases separated the two germline ends. CDR3 length: 16 residues. The full variable domain, completed using reference TRBV7-2 and TRBJ2-6, is GAGVSQSPSNKVTEKGKDVELRCDPISGHTALYWYRQSLGQGLEFLIYFQGNSAPDKSGLPSDRFSAERTGGSVSTLTIQRTQQEDSAVYLCASSLTGTLGANVLTFGAGSRLTVL.